These T cell receptor beta chains were read from a single sample in a study of T cells after posttransplantation cyclophosphamide. This table comes from immunoSEQ multiplex PCR, and its TCRdb copy is limited to in-frame clones, with some not included. Observed in the sample are about 5,000 clones, none of them singletons. Sequencing was performed on PBMCs, taken after allogeneic stem cell transplant with posttransplant cyclophosphamide. The source of these receptors is a male patient between 55 and 70 years old who received an allogeneic stem cell transplant from a related donor, was CMV-positive, and had no GVHD. A subset of T cells may come from the graft donor. Both conserved end residues are part of each CDR3. Each record gives: J gene, D gene, clone size, V gene, CDR3 protein, CDR3 DNA. D genes are given only for firm matches. Only some rows state a clone size, as once, few, many or a class for expanded clones.

>TRBJ2-5|.|few|TRBV27
CASSPNFQPGEQYF
TGTGCCAGCAGTCCGAACTTCCAACCGGGGGAGCAGTACTTC
>TRBJ2-3|TRBD2|many|TRBV28
CASSLGAGSTDTQYF
TGTGCCAGCAGTTTAGGAGCGGGGAGCACAGATACGCAGTATTTT
>TRBJ2-5|.|few|TRBV30
CAWSVSETQYF
TGTGCCTGGAGTGTTTCGGAGACCCAGTACTTC
>TRBJ2-7|.|many|TRBV15
CATSEGYEQYF
TGTGCCACCAGCGAGGGATACGAGCAGTACTTC
>TRBJ2-1|TRBD1|many|TRBV6-6
CASSYRQGVYNEQFF
TGTGCCAGCAGTTACAGACAGGGGGTTTACAATGAGCAGTTCTTC
>TRBJ1-1|.|many|TRBV6-1
CASSVTELMNTEAFF
TGTGCCAGCAGTGTAACGGAGCTCATGAACACTGAAGCTTTCTTT
>TRBJ2-1|.|.|TRBV29-1
CSVYPASDRYNEQFF
TGCAGCGTATACCCTGCATCGGACAGATACAATGAGCAGTTCTTC
>TRBJ2-2|TRBD2|many|TRBV11-2
CASSLSGATGELFF
TGTGCCAGCAGCTTAAGCGGGGCCACCGGGGAGCTGTTTTTT
>TRBJ2-4|.|many|TRBV2
CASSEELLGRPKNIQYF
TGTGCCAGCAGTGAAGAGTTGCTAGGCCGCCCCAAAAACATTCAGTACTTC
>TRBJ2-7|TRBD1|.|TRBV9
CASSSTGTGYYEQYF
TGTGCCAGCAGCTCAACCGGGACAGGGTACTACGAGCAGTACTTC
>TRBJ1-4|TRBD1|many|TRBV7-8
CASSANRGTNEKLFF
TGTGCCAGCAGCGCAAACAGGGGCACTAATGAAAAACTGTTTTTT
>TRBJ1-2|.|many|TRBV6-5
CASSYAYLGGGYTF
TGTGCCAGCAGTTACGCGTACCTAGGTGGGGGCTACACCTTC
>TRBJ2-3|TRBD2|many|TRBV5-8
CASSRPGLAGSTDTQYF
TGTGCCAGCAGCCGTCCGGGACTAGCGGGGTCCACAGATACGCAGTATTTT
>TRBJ2-7|TRBD2|.|TRBV25-1
CASSELLAGSYEQYF
TGTGCCAGCAGTGAATTGCTAGCGGGAAGCTACGAGCAGTACTTC
>TRBJ1-1|.|many|TRBV28
CASSRTSTAPEAFF
TGTGCCAGCAGCCGTACGTCTACCGCTCCTGAAGCTTTCTTT
>TRBJ2-3|TRBD1|medium-sized|TRBV4-3
CASSQEMRQGVTDTQYF
TGCGCCAGCAGCCAAGAAATGCGACAGGGTGTAACAGATACGCAGTATTTT
>TRBJ2-5|.|.|TRBV7-5
CARSLAGQQETQYF
TGTGCCAGAAGCTTAGCAGGCCAGCAAGAGACCCAGTACTTC
>TRBJ2-1|TRBD1|.|TRBV5-4
CASSLGQGLYNEQFF
TGTGCCAGCAGCTTGGGACAGGGGTTGTACAATGAGCAGTTCTTC
>TRBJ2-3|TRBD2|medium-sized|TRBV10-3
CAIGGLAGSSSTDTQYF
TGTGCCATCGGTGGCCTAGCGGGGTCCTCTAGCACAGATACGCAGTATTTT
>TRBJ1-2|.|many|TRBV6-1
CASRDSFHYGYTF
TGTGCCAGCAGGGACAGCTTCCACTATGGCTACACCTTC
>TRBJ2-7|TRBD2|many|TRBV5-3
CARSIETSGGAHEQYF
TGTGCCAGAAGCATTGAAACTAGCGGGGGAGCTCACGAGCAGTACTTC
>TRBJ1-6|.|many|TRBV2
CASTVTYNSPLHF
TGTGCCAGCACGGTGACCTATAATTCACCCCTCCACTTT
>TRBJ1-2|.|few|TRBV28
CASSSAYSYGYTF
TGTGCCAGCAGCTCCGCTTACTCGTATGGCTACACCTTC
>TRBJ1-1|TRBD1|medium-sized|TRBV19
CASSKDRDWDTEAFF
TGTGCCAGTAGTAAAGACAGGGACTGGGACACTGAAGCTTTCTTT
>TRBJ2-3|.|many|TRBV7-2
CASSSYSDTQYF
TGTGCCAGCAGCTCCTACTCAGATACGCAGTATTTT
>TRBJ1-1|.|many|TRBV2
CASSVDGSDTEAFF
TGTGCCAGCAGTGTTGACGGGTCGGACACTGAAGCTTTCTTT
>TRBJ1-3|.|few|TRBV11-2
CASSPEPYSGNTIYF
TGTGCCAGCAGCCCCGAACCCTATTCTGGAAACACCATATATTTT
>TRBJ1-1|TRBD1|many|TRBV30
CAWSIRDRLNTEAFF
TGTGCCTGGAGTATAAGGGACAGGTTGAACACTGAAGCTTTCTTT
>TRBJ2-3|TRBD2|few|TRBV30
CAWKKRGLGTDTQYF
TGTGCCTGGAAAAAGCGGGGGTTAGGGACAGATACGCAGTATTTT
>TRBJ2-3|.|many|TRBV19
CASSMGRPSTDTQYF
TGTGCCAGTAGTATGGGCAGGCCGAGCACAGATACGCAGTATTTT
>TRBJ1-3|.|many|TRBV10-3
CAISSARTVDLSGNTIYF
TGTGCCATCAGCTCAGCCCGGACAGTCGATCTCTCTGGAAACACCATATATTTT
>TRBJ1-3|.|many|TRBV6-6
CASRDTGLGNTIYF
TGTGCCAGCAGGGATACAGGGCTCGGAAACACCATATATTTT
>TRBJ2-3|.|few|TRBV18
CASSPPLSGPEDTQYF
TGTGCCAGCTCACCACCCTTATCCGGCCCGGAGGATACGCAGTATTTT
>TRBJ2-5|.|many|TRBV7-9
CASSLAGGAETQYF
TGTGCCAGCAGCTTAGCGGGGGGAGCAGAGACCCAGTACTTC
>TRBJ2-3|.|many|TRBV21-1
CASSLGQGARFWDTQYF
TGTGCCAGCAGCTTAGGACAGGGGGCGCGGTTTTGGGATACGCAGTATTTT
>TRBJ2-7|.|few|TRBV5-1
CASSMGDSRSYEQYF
TGCGCCAGCAGCATGGGGGACTCCAGGTCCTACGAGCAGTACTTC
>TRBJ2-7|TRBD1|few|TRBV6-5
CASTRAGGFEQYF
TGTGCCAGCACGCGGGCAGGGGGCTTCGAGCAGTACTTC
>TRBJ2-3|TRBD1|few|TRBV28
CASSPLTGWDSDTQYF
TGTGCCAGCAGTCCTCTGACAGGGTGGGATTCAGATACGCAGTATTTT
>TRBJ1-6|.|few|TRBV11-3
CASSLTGYSPLHF
TGTGCCAGCAGCTTAACGGGTTATTCACCCCTCCACTTT
>TRBJ1-2|TRBD1|medium-sized|TRBV6-1
CASREQGAQGYTF
TGTGCCAGCAGGGAACAGGGGGCTCAAGGCTACACCTTC
>TRBJ1-3|.|many|TRBV7-9
CAGGVSGNTIYF
TGTGCCGGAGGGGTCTCTGGAAACACCATATATTTT
>TRBJ2-5|TRBD2|many|TRBV7-9
CASSLDGRGGYQETQYF
TGTGCCAGCAGCCTTGACGGGAGGGGGGGGTACCAAGAGACCCAGTACTTC
>TRBJ2-7|TRBD2|few|TRBV18
CASSLTVAGGPLEQYF
TGTGCCAGCTCCCTAACTGTAGCGGGGGGGCCCCTCGAGCAGTACTTC
>TRBJ2-1|TRBD1|.|TRBV5-4
CASSLGQGPYNEQFF
TGTGCCAGCAGCCTGGGACAGGGCCCTTACAATGAGCAGTTCTTC
>TRBJ2-2|TRBD1|many|TRBV5-6
CASSSRGQYTGELFF
TGTGCCAGCAGCTCCAGGGGACAGTACACCGGGGAGCTGTTTTTT
>TRBJ1-5|.|many|TRBV6-5
CASSTGNQPQHF
TGTGCCAGCAGTACAGGGAATCAGCCCCAGCATTTT
>TRBJ2-7|TRBD1|many|TRBV19
CASSVRGQGFPYEQYF
TGTGCCAGTAGCGTGAGGGGACAGGGGTTCCCCTACGAGCAGTACTTC
>TRBJ1-1|TRBD1|many|TRBV6-6
CATQGAENTEAFF
TGTGCCACACAGGGGGCTGAGAACACTGAAGCTTTCTTT
>TRBJ2-2|TRBD1|many|TRBV27
CASSLDRLNTGELFF
TGTGCCAGCAGTTTGGACAGGCTGAACACCGGGGAGCTGTTTTTT
>TRBJ2-7|TRBD2|.|TRBV7-2
CASSPLAGAPWYEQYF
TGTGCCAGCAGCCCTCTAGCGGGGGCCCCCTGGTACGAGCAGTACTTC
>TRBJ1-6|.|many|TRBV6-6
CASSPGRGYYNSPLHF
TGTGCCAGCAGCCCGGGGCGGGGCTACTATAATTCACCCCTCCACTTT
>TRBJ1-3|.|many|TRBV6-6
CASSYSSGSGNTIYF
TGTGCCAGCAGTTACTCCTCAGGGTCTGGAAACACCATATATTTT
>TRBJ1-2|.|few|TRBV4-1
CASSQDSGDWWGYTF
TGCGCCAGCAGCCAAGATAGTGGGGACTGGTGGGGCTACACCTTC
>TRBJ1-1|TRBD1|many|TRBV27
CASSLSWAGGQGQSGTEAFF
TGTGCCAGCAGTTTAAGTTGGGCGGGGGGACAGGGGCAATCGGGCACTGAAGCTTTCTTT
>TRBJ2-1|TRBD2|few|TRBV15
CATSGGGGAKEQFF
TGTGCCACCAGCGGGGGCGGGGGGGCCAAAGAGCAGTTCTTC
>TRBJ1-1|.|many|TRBV9
CASSPGLSVAFF
TGTGCCAGCAGCCCAGGACTTAGTGTAGCTTTCTTT